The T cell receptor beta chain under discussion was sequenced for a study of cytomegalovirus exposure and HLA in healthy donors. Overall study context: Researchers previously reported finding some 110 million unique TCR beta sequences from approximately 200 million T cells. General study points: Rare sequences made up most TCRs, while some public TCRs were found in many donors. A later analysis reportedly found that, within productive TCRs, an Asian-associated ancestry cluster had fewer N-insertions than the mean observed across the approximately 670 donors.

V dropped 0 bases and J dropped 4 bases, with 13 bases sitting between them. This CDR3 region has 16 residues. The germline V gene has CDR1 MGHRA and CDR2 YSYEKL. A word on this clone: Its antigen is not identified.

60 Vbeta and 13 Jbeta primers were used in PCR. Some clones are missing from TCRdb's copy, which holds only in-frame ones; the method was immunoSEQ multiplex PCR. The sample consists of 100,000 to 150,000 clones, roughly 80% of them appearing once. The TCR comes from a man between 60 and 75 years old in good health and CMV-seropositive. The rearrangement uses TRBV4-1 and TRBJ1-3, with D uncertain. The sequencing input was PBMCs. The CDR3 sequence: CASSQEGRQSGNTIYF. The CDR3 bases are TGCGCCAGCAGCCAAGAGGGCAGGCAGAGCGGAAACACCATATATTTT.